This entry lists 10 T cell receptor beta chains sequenced from one sample in a study of blood T cell repertoires in COVID-19. Repertoires were generated with immunoSEQ multiplex PCR, while TCRdb's copy carries only in-frame clones and drops some. Here the sample spans roughly 82,000 clones, around four fifths being singletons. Sequenced material: peripheral blood. Receptors were obtained from a woman in her fifties or sixties with acute or convalescent COVID-19.

The V and J genes are TRBV7-3 and TRBJ2-1; 13 bases are a match to TRBD2. V lost 3 bases and J lost 10; bases outside the gene matches: 0. CDR1 and CDR2 from the germline V gene are SGHTA and FQGTGA. The CDR3 runs 13 residues. CDR3 sequence (DNA): TGTGCCAGCAGCTTGGGACTAGCGGGGGAGCAGTTCTTC. Its protein product is CASSLGLAGEQFF.

The chain joins TRBV5-4 to TRBJ1-6, with 10 positions matching TRBD1. Germline values: CDR1 SGHNT, CDR2 YYREEE (reference sequence). V gave up 3 bases and J gave up 7 bases; unmatched junction bases: 13. The CDR3 spans 18 residues. CDR3 amino acids: CASSWGTGTGVSNSPLHF. As DNA, the CDR3 is TGTGCCAGCAGCTGGGGTACCGGGACAGGGGTCTCAAATTCACCCCTCCACTTT.

The V gene is TRBV10-3, the J gene TRBJ2-1, with 8 bases identical to TRBD2. The CDR3 has 15 residues. With V trimmed by 7 bases and J by 6 bases, 11 bases remained unmatched. Per germline, CDR1 ENHRY and CDR2 SYGVKD. The CDR3 is CAITPGLARGNEQFF. CDR3 in DNA: TGTGCCATCACTCCCGGACTAGCCCGGGGCAATGAGCAGTTCTTC.

Turning to this clone: The identical CDR3 is also encoded by other nucleotide sequences in the sample. The chain links TRBV7-3 to TRBJ2-5; TRBD2 matches 15 bases. Germline V CDR1 and CDR2: SGHTA, FQGTGA. The CDR3 is 16 residues long. V was clipped by 3 bases and J by 2 bases; unmatched bases: 1. For the CDR3, the DNA is TGTGCCAGCAGCTTGGGACTAGCGGGGGGACAAGAGACCCAGTACTTC. Translation: CASSLGLAGGQETQYF.

The sample holds one count of this clone. This sequence joins TRBV3-1 (or the pseudogene TRBV3-2) and TRBJ1-4; the D gene is possibly TRBD1 (5 bases). Looked up from germline, CDR1 is LGHDT and CDR2 is YNNKEL (reference sequence). The CDR3 is 14 amino acids. Trimming shortened V by 4 bases and J by 8 bases, and 14 bases separated the two germline ends. CDR3 nucleotides: TGTGCCAGCAGCCTTCGACAGCTCCTAGAAAAACTGTTTTTT. Protein: CASSLRQLLEKLFF.

This rearrangement joins TRBV3-1 (or the pseudogene TRBV3-2) to TRBJ1-6; 9 positions agree with TRBD1. The CDR3 consists of 15 residues. The trim removed 4 bases at V and 10 bases at J, leaving 8 bases unmatched. Germline V CDR1 and CDR2: LGHDT, YNNKEL (reference sequence). The CDR3 reads CASSPGQGIGSPLHF. The CDR3 DNA reads as TGTGCCAGCAGCCCGGGACAGGGTATAGGGTCACCCCTCCACTTT.

This clone was seen a handful of times. The V call is TRBV5-1, the J call TRBJ1-6; unclear D gene. This CDR3 is built from 15 residues. V lost 0 bases to trimming and J lost 5 bases, with 9 bases between them. Per germline, CDR1 SGHRS and CDR2 YFSETQ. CDR3 protein: CASSLGHRNNSPLHF. The CDR3 DNA reads as TGCGCCAGCAGCTTGGGGCACAGAAATAATTCACCCCTCCACTTT.

This clone was picked up a small number of times. The chain couples TRBV30 to TRBJ1-1, with D possibly being TRBD1 (5 bases). The V end lost 0 bases, the J end lost 5 bases, and 13 bases lay between the germline ends. Germline CDR1 and CDR2: GTSNPN and SVGIG (reference sequence). This CDR3 has 14 residues. The chain's CDR3 is CAWSVSRGRTEAFF. The CDR3 nucleotides read TGTGCCTGGAGTGTAAGTAGGGGCCGTACTGAAGCTTTCTTT.

V gene TRBV11-3 combines with J gene TRBJ1-1; 8 nucleotides agree with TRBD1. The CDR3 has 13 residues. V lost 2 bases and J lost 9; bases outside the gene matches: 5. Germline V gene data show CDR1 as SGHNT and CDR2 as YENEEA. The CDR3 sequence is CASSLTGQDKAFF. The CDR3 coding sequence is TGTGCCAGCAGCTTAACGGGACAGGATAAAGCTTTCTTT.

The V gene is TRBV10-3, the J gene TRBJ2-7, with 8 bases matching TRBD1. V lost 5 bases, J lost 0 bases, and 6 bases stayed unmatched. Germline loops: CDR1 ENHRY, CDR2 SYGVKD. CDR3 length: 15 residues. CDR3 DNA: TGTGCCATCAGTAACGACAGGGGCCTCTCCTACGAGCAGTACTTC. Amino acid sequence: CAISNDRGLSYEQYF.